These 24 T cell receptor beta chains share one sample of origin, sequenced in a study of regulatory T cells in long-lasting Graves disease. Documented time point: persistent/refractory GD, antithyroid drugs over 5 years with positive TRAb. The TCR library was made from RNA that had been extracted from PBMCs in TRIzol. Relying on iRepertoire HTBI primers and Arm-PCR of CDR3 regions, the team built TCR beta libraries. TCRdb re-analysed the multiplex PCR reads in MiXCR, keeping a single row per CDR3 protein. The data contain about 400,000 distinct CDR3 sequences, roughly 20% of them singletons. The specimen comprised peripheral blood mononuclear cells (PBMCs), sampled when the disease was refractory, from a patient treated with antithyroid drugs. The receptors here all came from a female donor with Graves disease.

Turning to this clonotype: One end of the junction fails to match germline, which may point to a read error. The V and J genes are TRBV4-1 and TRBJ1-4, with D possibly being TRBD1 (6 bases). CDR1 and CDR2 (germline): MGHRA, YSYEKL. The CDR3 runs to 16 residues. CDR3: CASNQGWWDINEKLFF. The CDR3 DNA is TGCGCCAGCAACCAAGGATGGTGGGACATTAATGAAAAACTGTTTTTT.

This clonotype has ten or more counts. The rearrangement uses TRBV12-3 or TRBV12-4 and TRBJ1-2, with D possibly being TRBD1 (6 bases). The CDR3 is 15 amino acids. Trimming pared 5 bases from V and 6 bases from J, leaving 19 bases between. The CDR3 reads CASSPTGSDLDGYTF. CDR3 DNA: TGTGCCAGCAGTCCAACAGGGTCGGACTTGGATGGCTACACCTTC.

This clonotype was recorded many times. The chain is built from TRBV6-2 or TRBV6-3 and TRBJ2-5; D gene unclear. The CDR3 totals 12 residues. V dropped 5 bases and J dropped 8 bases, with 12 bases sitting between them. The germline V gene has CDR1 MNHEY and CDR2 SVGEGT. This CDR3 reads CASSRSGSTQYF. The CDR3 bases are TGTGCCAGCAGTCGAAGTGGTTCTACCCAGTACTTC.

This chain links TRBV27 with TRBJ2-6, with D perhaps given as TRBD1 or TRBD2 (5 bases each). Germline-derived CDR1 and CDR2 are MNHEY and SMNVEV (reference sequence). Trimming pared 0 bases from V and 0 bases from J, leaving 12 bases between. The CDR3 spans 18 residues. The CDR3 sequence: CASSLSQGRASGANVLTF. The CDR3 nucleotides are TGTGCCAGCAGTTTATCGCAGGGACGGGCCTCTGGGGCCAACGTCCTGACTTTC.

Only a few counts were recorded for this clonotype. The CDR3 spells CASSEFGGAEQYF. CDR3 bases: TGTGCCAGCAGTGAATTTGGGGGTGCGGAGCAGTACTTC. The rearrangement joins TRBV6-1 to TRBJ2-7; D may match TRBD1 or TRBD2 (5 bases each). The CDR3 is 13 amino acids. The ends were cut back, 2 bases at V and 7 bases at J, with 12 bases in the middle. Germline CDR1 and CDR2: MNHNS and SASEGT.

The V gene is TRBV12-3 or TRBV12-4, the J gene TRBJ2-7; 7 positions match TRBD1. Trimming cost V 5 bases and J 1 base; bases outside gene matches: 5. This CDR3 comprises 14 residues. The CDR3 sequence is CASSRNRGSYEQYF. CDR3 coding DNA: TGTGCCAGCAGTCGCAACAGGGGATCCTACGAGCAGTACTTC.

The DNA of the CDR3 is TGTGCCAGCAGTGAAAGCGGGAGGGCGCTCGAGACCCAGTACTTC. As protein: CASSESGRALETQYF. The rearrangement joins TRBV2 to TRBJ2-5; 10 nucleotides line up with TRBD2. V shed 2 bases and J 5 bases; nucleotides not matched to a gene: 5. The CDR3 has 15 amino acids. Germline V gene lookup returns CDR1 SNHLY and CDR2 FYNNEI. The complete variable domain, with remaining parts taken from reference TRBV2 and TRBJ2-5, reads EPEVTQTPSHQVTQMGQEVILRCVPISNHLYFYWYRQILGQKVEFLVSFYNNEISEKSEIFDDQFSVERPDGSNFTLKIRSTKLEDSAMYFCASSESGRALETQYFGPGTRLLVL.

This clonotype was observed a handful of times. This chain joins TRBV6-9 and TRBJ1-5; no clear D. Germline V gives CDR1 MNHGY, CDR2 SVAAGI. Trimming took off 2 bases at V and 3 bases at J, with 11 bases between the two ends. The CDR3 consists of 15 residues. The CDR3 spells CASSYRASNNQPQHF. The DNA for the CDR3 is TGTGCCAGCAGTTATCGGGCCTCAAACAATCAGCCCCAGCATTTT.

The chain employs TRBV4-1 and TRBJ2-4; maybe TRBD1 (5 bases). Germline V gene lookup returns CDR1 MGHRA and CDR2 YSYEKL. The CDR3 covers 14 residues. Trimming shortened V by 4 bases and J by 0 bases, and 7 bases separated the two germline ends. CDR3 sequence (DNA): TGCGCCAGCAGCCTGACAGCAGCCAAAAACATTCAGTACTTC. It specifies CASSLTAAKNIQYF.

CDR3 loop: CASSQHMGVRNNQPQHF. CDR3 DNA sequence: TGTGCCAGCAGTCAACACATGGGGGTAAGGAACAATCAGCCCCAGCATTTT. V and J are TRBV28 and TRBJ1-5; D might be TRBD1 (5 bases). Germline CDR1 is MDHEN and CDR2 is SYDVKM. Trimming removed 5 bases from V and 3 bases from J, with 20 bases in between. The CDR3 is made up of 17 amino acids.

This clonotype was picked up many times. The chain carries TRBV28 and TRBJ2-7, with D tentatively TRBD1 or TRBD2 (5 bases each). The V and J ends lost 6 bases and 2 bases respectively, with 17 bases between them. The CDR3 covers 15 residues. The germline V gene has CDR1 MDHEN and CDR2 SYDVKM. In DNA form, the CDR3 reads TGTGCCAGCAGACCGTCCGGGACGGGGACCTACGAGCAGTACTTC. Amino acids: CASRPSGTGTYEQYF. Based on the CDR3 plus reference TRBV28 and TRBJ2-7, the full variable domain is DVKVTQSSRYLVKRTGEKVFLECVQDMDHENMFWYRQDPGLGLRLIYFSYDVKMKEKGDIPEGYSVSREKKERFSLILESASTNQTSMYLCASRPSGTGTYEQYFGPGTRLTVT.

The CDR3 bases are TGTGCCAGCAGTTTGAGGGGACTCTCCTACGAGCAGTACTTC. Translating it yields CASSLRGLSYEQYF. The rearrangement links TRBV12-3 or TRBV12-4 to TRBJ2-7, with D tentatively TRBD2 (6 bases). The V and J ends lost 3 bases and 0 bases respectively, with 9 bases between them. This CDR3 has 14 residues.

This rearrangement joins TRBV12-3 or TRBV12-4 to TRBJ2-3; D possibly corresponds to TRBD2 (5 bases). There are 14 residues in the CDR3. The V and J ends lost 8 bases and 0 bases respectively, with 12 bases between them. The CDR3 coding sequence is TGTGCCAGCGGAGTTAGCGTTAGCACAGATACGCAGTATTTT. It specifies CASGVSVSTDTQYF.

There are many counts of this clonotype. V is TRBV29-1 and J is TRBJ2-7; D is uncertain. The ends were cut back, 0 bases at V and 1 base at J, with 4 bases in the middle. This CDR3 contains 12 residues. CDR1 SQVTM and CDR2 ANQGSEA come from the germline V gene. DNA for the CDR3: TGCAGCGTTGAAGACCTATCCTACGAGCAGTACTTC. Translating it yields CSVEDLSYEQYF.

The V gene is TRBV29-1, the J gene TRBJ2-2, with D unresolved. This CDR3 is 12 amino acids long. V lost 6 bases and J 5 bases, leaving 10 bases between the germline ends. Germline assignment: CDR1 SQVTM and CDR2 ANQGSEA. Written as DNA, the CDR3 is TGCAGCGTCGTTGTAAGGACCGGGGAGCTGTTTTTT. Translation gives CSVVVRTGELFF.

The sample holds many counts of this clonotype. The chain couples TRBV27 to TRBJ1-2; D is unresolved. Germline values: CDR1 MNHEY, CDR2 SMNVEV (reference sequence). The CDR3 contains 11 residues. V lost 6 bases to trimming and J lost 8 bases, with 10 bases between them. The chain's CDR3 is CASRSGIGYTF. The CDR3 coding sequence is TGTGCCAGCAGAAGCGGTATAGGCTACACCTTC.

About this clonotype itself: A single base separates this from a much larger clone, so it may be a read error. The chain combines TRBV6-5 with TRBJ1-6; D ambiguous. From germline, CDR1 is MNHEY and CDR2 SVGAGI. The CDR3 contains 16 residues. CDR3 sequence reads: CASSYTARGYNSPLRF. Written as DNA, the CDR3 is TGTGCCAGCAGTTACACTGCCCGCGGATATAATTCACCCCTCCGCTTT.

The chain carries TRBV6-5 and TRBJ1-3; D remains ambiguous. The CDR3 contains 15 residues. Germline-derived CDR1 and CDR2 are MNHEY and SVGAGI. Trimming removed 0 bases from V and 2 bases from J, with 8 bases in between. CDR3 loop: CASSYSVSAGNTIYF. CDR3 in DNA: TGTGCCAGCAGTTACTCAGTTTCAGCTGGAAACACCATATATTTT.

This rearrangement joins TRBV4-1 to TRBJ2-6; TRBD2 agrees at 11 bases. Germline V gene data show CDR1 as MGHRA and CDR2 as YSYEKL. This CDR3 is built from 19 residues. The trim removed 2 bases at V and 1 base at J, leaving 7 bases unmatched. In DNA, the CDR3 is TGCGCCAGCAGCCAAATCTGGCTAGCGGGAGGTTCTGGGGCCAACGTCCTGACTTTC. The encoded protein is CASSQIWLAGGSGANVLTF.

The chain recombines TRBV9 with TRBJ2-7; TRBD2 is a possible D gene (7 bases). The germline gives CDR1 SGDLS, CDR2 YYNGEE. The CDR3 extends over 15 amino acids. Trimming cost V 4 bases and J 2 bases, with 16 bases left between them. CDR3 coding DNA: TGTGCCAGCAGCCCTATCGGGGAGGGGGCCTACGAGCAGTACTTC. Encoded protein: CASSPIGEGAYEQYF.

This clonotype has at least ten counts. The genes are TRBV24-1 and TRBJ1-2, with D possibly matching TRBD1 (6 bases). This CDR3 is 18 amino acids long. Germline CDR1 is KGHDR and CDR2 is SFDVKD. V lost 3 bases and J 7 bases, leaving 26 bases between the germline ends. The CDR3 region has the DNA TGTGCCACCAGTGATCCCCCGGCCCCACAGGGCGAGGAACCTGGCTACACCTTC. Protein sequence: CATSDPPAPQGEEPGYTF.

This clonotype was found a few times. The chain couples TRBV12-3 or TRBV12-4 to TRBJ2-3; 11 positions match TRBD2. The CDR3 length is 16 residues. The trim removed 4 bases at V and 3 bases at J, leaving 6 bases unmatched. The CDR3 DNA reads as TGTGCCAGCAGTTCCCGAACTAGCGGGAGTACAGATACGCAGTATTTT. Translating gives CASSSRTSGSTDTQYF.

This clonotype was counted ten times or more. The chain employs TRBV11-2 and TRBJ2-7; D not certain. CDR3 length: 13 residues. Germline V lookup: CDR1 SGHAT, CDR2 FQNNGV. V was pared by 2 bases and J by 3 bases, with 8 bases between. Here the CDR3 DNA reads TGTGCCAGCAGCTTATACGGATACTACGAGCAGTACTTC. It encodes CASSLYGYYEQYF. Drawing the rest from reference TRBV11-2 and TRBJ2-7, the complete variable domain is EAGVAQSPRYKIIEKRQSVAFWCNPISGHATLYWYQQILGQGPKLLIQFQNNGVVDDSQLPKDRFSAERLKGVDSTLKIQPAKLEDSAVYLCASSLYGYYEQYFGPGTRLTVT.

This clonotype came up a few times. The chain carries TRBV7-9 and TRBJ2-7, with TRBD2 matching over 10 bases. The CDR3 is 16 residues long. After removal of 1 base from V and 5 bases from J, the junction contained 8 bases not matched to a gene. Germline V CDR1 and CDR2: SEHNR, FQNEAQ (reference sequence). CDR3 sequence (DNA): TGTGCCAGCAGCTTAGTTCTAGCGGGAGCTTTCCACGAGCAGTACTTC. Protein sequence: CASSLVLAGAFHEQYF. Full variable domain (remainder filled in from reference TRBV7-9 and TRBJ2-7): DTGVSQNPRHKITKRGQNVTFRCDPISEHNRLYWYRQTLGQGPEFLTYFQNEAQLEKSRLLSDRFSAERPKGSFSTLEIQRTEQGDSAMYLCASSLVLAGAFHEQYFGPGTRLTVT.